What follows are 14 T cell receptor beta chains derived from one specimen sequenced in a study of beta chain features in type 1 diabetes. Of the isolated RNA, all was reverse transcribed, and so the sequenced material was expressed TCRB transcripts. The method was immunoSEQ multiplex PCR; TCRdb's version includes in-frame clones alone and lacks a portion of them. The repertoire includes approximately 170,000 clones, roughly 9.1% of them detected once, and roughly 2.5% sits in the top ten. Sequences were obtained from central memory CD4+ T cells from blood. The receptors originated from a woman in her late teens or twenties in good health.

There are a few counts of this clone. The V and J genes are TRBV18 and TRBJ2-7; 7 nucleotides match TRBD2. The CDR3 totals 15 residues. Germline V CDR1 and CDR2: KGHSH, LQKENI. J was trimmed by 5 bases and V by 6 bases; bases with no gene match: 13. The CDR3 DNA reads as TGTGCCAGCTCGCCCGGACTAGAAGGATCAAACGAGCAGTACTTC. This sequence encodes CASSPGLEGSNEQYF.

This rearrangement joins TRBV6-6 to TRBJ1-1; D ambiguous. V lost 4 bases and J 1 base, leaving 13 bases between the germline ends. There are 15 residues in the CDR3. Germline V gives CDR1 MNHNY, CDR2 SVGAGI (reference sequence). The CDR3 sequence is CASSFDPNRNTEAFF. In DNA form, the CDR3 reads TGTGCCAGCAGTTTCGACCCGAACAGGAACACTGAAGCTTTCTTT.

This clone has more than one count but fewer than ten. This CDR3 reads CASSLVGGQTGYTF. CDR3 bases: TGTGCCAGCAGCTTGGTTGGGGGACAGACGGGCTACACCTTC. The chain recombines TRBV5-4 with TRBJ1-2; TRBD1 matches at 7 bases. This CDR3 contains 14 residues. The germline gives CDR1 SGHNT, CDR2 YYREEE (reference sequence). V was pared by 0 bases and J by 8 bases, with 7 bases of the junction left unmatched. The entire variable domain, with the rest obtained from reference TRBV5-4 and TRBJ1-2, is as follows: ETGVTQSPTHLIKTRGQQVTLRCSSQSGHNTVSWYQQALGQGPQFIFQYYREEENGRGNFPPRFSGLQFPNYSSELNVNALELDDSALYLCASSLVGGQTGYTFGSGTRLTVV.

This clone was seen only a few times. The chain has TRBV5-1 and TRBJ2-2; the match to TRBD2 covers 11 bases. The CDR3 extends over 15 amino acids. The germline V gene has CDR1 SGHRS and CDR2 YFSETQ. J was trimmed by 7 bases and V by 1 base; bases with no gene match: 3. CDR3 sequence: CASSLNGLAGGELFF. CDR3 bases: TGCGCCAGCAGCTTGAATGGACTAGCGGGCGGGGAGCTGTTTTTT.

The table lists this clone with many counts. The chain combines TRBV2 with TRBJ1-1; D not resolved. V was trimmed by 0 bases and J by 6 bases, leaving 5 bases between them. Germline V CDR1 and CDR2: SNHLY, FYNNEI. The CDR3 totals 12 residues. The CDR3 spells CASSEAAAEAFF. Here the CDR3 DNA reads TGTGCCAGCAGTGAAGCAGCCGCTGAAGCTTTCTTT.

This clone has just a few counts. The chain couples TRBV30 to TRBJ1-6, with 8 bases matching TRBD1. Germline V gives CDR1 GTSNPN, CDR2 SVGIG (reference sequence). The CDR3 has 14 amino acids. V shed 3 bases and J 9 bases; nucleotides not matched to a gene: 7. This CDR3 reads CAWRPLDRVSPLHF. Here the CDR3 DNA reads TGTGCCTGGAGGCCTCTGGACAGGGTTTCACCCCTCCACTTT.

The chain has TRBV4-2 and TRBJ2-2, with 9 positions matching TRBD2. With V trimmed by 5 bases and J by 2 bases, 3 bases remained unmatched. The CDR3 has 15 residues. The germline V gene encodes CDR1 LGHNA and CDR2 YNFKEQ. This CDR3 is CASSEAGGNTGELFF. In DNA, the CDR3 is TGTGCCAGCAGCGAAGCGGGAGGTAACACCGGGGAGCTGTTTTTT.

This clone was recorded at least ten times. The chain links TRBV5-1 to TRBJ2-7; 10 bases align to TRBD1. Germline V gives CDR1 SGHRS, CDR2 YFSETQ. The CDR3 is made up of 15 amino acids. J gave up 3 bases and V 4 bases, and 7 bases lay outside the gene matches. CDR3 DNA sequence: TGCGCCAGCAGCCCGACCGGGACAGGGGACTACGAGCAGTACTTC. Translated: CASSPTGTGDYEQYF. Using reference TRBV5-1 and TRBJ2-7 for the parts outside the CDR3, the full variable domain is KAGVTQTPRYLIKTRGQQVTLSCSPISGHRSVSWYQQTPGQGLQFLFEYFSETQRNKGNFPGRFSGRQFSNSRSEMNVSTLELGDSALYLCASSPTGTGDYEQYFGPGTRLTVT.

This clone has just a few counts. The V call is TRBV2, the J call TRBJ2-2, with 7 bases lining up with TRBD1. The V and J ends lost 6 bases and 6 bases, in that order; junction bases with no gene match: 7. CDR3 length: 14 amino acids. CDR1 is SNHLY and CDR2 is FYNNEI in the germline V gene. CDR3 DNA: TGTGCCAGCAGGCGACAGGGAGTTGCCGGGGAGCTGTTTTTT. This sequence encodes CASRRQGVAGELFF.

In DNA form, the CDR3 reads TGCGCCAGCAGCCAAGAAAGGGGATCAGATACGCAGTATTTT. It encodes CASSQERGSDTQYF. The V gene is TRBV4-3, the J gene TRBJ2-3; D is possibly TRBD1 (5 bases). The CDR3 spans 14 residues. V shed 0 bases and J shed 4 bases, with 8 bases lying between them. CDR1 LGHNA and CDR2 YSLEER come from the germline V gene.

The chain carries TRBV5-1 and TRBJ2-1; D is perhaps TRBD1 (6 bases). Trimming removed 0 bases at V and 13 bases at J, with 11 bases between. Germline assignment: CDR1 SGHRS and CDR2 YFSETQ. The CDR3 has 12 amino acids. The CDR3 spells CASSLGGQVQFF. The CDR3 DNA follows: TGCGCCAGCAGCTTGGGGGGGCAGGTCCAGTTCTTC.

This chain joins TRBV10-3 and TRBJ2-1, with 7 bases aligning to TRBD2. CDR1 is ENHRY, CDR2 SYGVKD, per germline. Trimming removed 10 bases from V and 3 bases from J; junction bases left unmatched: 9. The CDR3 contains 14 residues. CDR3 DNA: TGTGCCACCGACCCGGGGGGACTCTACAATGAGCAGTTCTTC. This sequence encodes CATDPGGLYNEQFF.

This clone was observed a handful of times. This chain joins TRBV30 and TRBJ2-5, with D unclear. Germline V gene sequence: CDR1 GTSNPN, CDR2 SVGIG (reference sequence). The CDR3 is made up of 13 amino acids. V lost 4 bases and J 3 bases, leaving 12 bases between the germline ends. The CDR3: CAWTRNSKETQYF. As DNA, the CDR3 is TGTGCCTGGACGAGGAATAGCAAAGAGACCCAGTACTTC. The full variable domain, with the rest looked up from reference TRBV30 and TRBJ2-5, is SQTIHQWPATLVQPVGSPLSLECTVEGTSNPNLYWYRQAAGRGLQLLFYSVGIGQISSEVPQNLSASRPQDRQFILSSKKLLLSDSGFYLCAWTRNSKETQYFGPGTRLLVL.

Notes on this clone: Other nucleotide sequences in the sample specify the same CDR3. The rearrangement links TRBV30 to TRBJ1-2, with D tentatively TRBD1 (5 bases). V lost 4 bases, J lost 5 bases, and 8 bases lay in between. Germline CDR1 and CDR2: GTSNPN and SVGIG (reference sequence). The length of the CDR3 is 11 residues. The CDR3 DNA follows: TGTGCCTGGACTGGGGGGTATGGCTACACCTTC. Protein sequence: CAWTGGYGYTF.